Sequencing of this T cell receptor beta chain was carried out in a study of blood T cells in healthy people across ages. This CDR3 is 14 amino acids long. CDR1 and CDR2 (germline): SEHNR, FQNEAQ (reference sequence). Trimming left V 2 bases short and J 0 bases short, with 6 bases between. A second PCR, run for about 6 to 11 cycles, used a sample-barcoded 5' primer plus a J-beta primer mix. From the 5' RACE reads, TCRdb called clonotypes with MiXCR, one entry per CDR3 protein. The sample has under 700,000 distinct CDR3 sequences, under 30% seen once. These same records also appear under a second study, on T cells of mothers and their children.

The chain couples TRBV7-9 to TRBJ2-3; D unclear. Sequenced sample: blood. The TCR was taken from a boy younger than 18 in good health. CDR3 region: CASSLRASTDTQYF. The CDR3 coding sequence is TGTGCCAGCAGCTTAAGGGCTAGCACAGATACGCAGTATTTT.